The 2 T cell receptor beta chains presented below share a single source sample, sequenced in a study of T-cell memory formation after mild COVID-19. TCRdb reprocessed the 5' RACE reads with MiXCR, giving one entry per CDR3 protein. The sample holds about 470,000 distinct CDR3 sequences, 20% to 25% seen once. Input material: PBMCs or a T cell subset sorted from them (not recorded which). These receptors originate from an adult woman who had mild COVID-19 (a few samples of this study predate the infection). Cell type and time point are not known.

This clonotype was picked up a small number of times. The chain carries TRBV27 and TRBJ1-5; D unclear. Germline assignment: CDR1 MNHEY and CDR2 SMNVEV (reference sequence). The CDR3 sequence is 12 residues long. The V gene lost 7 bases and the J gene lost 2 bases, with 6 bases spanning the gap. This CDR3 is CASISGNQPQHF. DNA for the CDR3: TGTGCCAGCATAAGTGGCAATCAGCCCCAGCATTTT.

The chain joins TRBV7-2 to TRBJ2-3, with D hard to call. The V and J ends lost 1 base and 0 bases respectively, with 11 bases between them. Germline V gene lookup returns CDR1 SGHTA and CDR2 FQGNSA. CDR3 size: 16 residues. The CDR3 sequence is CASSLVGGHSTDTQYF. CDR3 bases: TGTGCCAGCAGCTTAGTAGGCGGCCACAGCACAGATACGCAGTATTTT.